These 4 T cell receptor beta chains were all obtained from the same sample, sequenced in a study of cytomegalovirus exposure and HLA in healthy donors. This PCR relied on a set of 60 Vbeta primers and 13 Jbeta primers. Repertoires were generated with immunoSEQ multiplex PCR, while TCRdb's copy carries only in-frame clones and drops some. The repertoire consists of nearly 110,000 clones, with 73% occurring once and the leading ten covering about 8%. Sequencing input: PBMCs. These TCRs come from a man aged 25-45 years in good health and CMV-seronegative.

V and J are TRBV27 and TRBJ2-1, with D perhaps TRBD2 (5 bases). Germline-derived CDR1 and CDR2 are MNHEY and SMNVEV (reference sequence). The CDR3 is made up of 16 amino acids. The V and J ends lost 2 bases and 0 bases respectively, with 11 bases between them. Written as DNA, the CDR3 is TGTGCCAGCAGTTTAGTCGGGATGAGCTCCTACAATGAGCAGTTCTTC. Translation: CASSLVGMSSYNEQFF.

The chain recombines TRBV6-5 with TRBJ2-2; 7 bases map to TRBD2. V shed 2 bases, J shed 7 bases, and the junction held 10 bases outside the gene matches. The CDR3 runs 16 residues. Germline-derived CDR1 and CDR2 are MNHEY and SVGAGI. The CDR3 protein is CASSYRRTGGDGELFF. In DNA form, the CDR3 reads TGTGCCAGCAGTTACCGGCGTACGGGGGGAGACGGGGAGCTGTTTTTT.

The genes are TRBV6-1 and TRBJ1-1, with 7 bases identical to TRBD1. Trimming removed 1 base from V and 10 bases from J; junction bases left unmatched: 6. The CDR3 totals 13 residues. Germline values: CDR1 MNHNS, CDR2 SASEGT. The DNA of the CDR3 is TGTGCCAGCAGTGAAGGAGGGGGCCAACGAGCTTTCTTT. Its protein is CASSEGGGQRAFF.

DNA of the CDR3: TGTGCCAGCAGGACGGGACAGGGGGCTTTCGAGACCCAGTACTTC. Amino acid sequence: CASRTGQGAFETQYF. The J gene is TRBJ2-5, the V gene TRBV6-5, with 12 bases lining up with TRBD1. Losses at the gene ends were 6 bases for V and 5 bases for J; bases not matched to a gene: 7. Germline assignment: CDR1 MNHEY and CDR2 SVGAGI. The CDR3 runs to 15 residues.